This T cell receptor beta chain was sequenced in a study of regulatory T cells in long-lasting Graves disease. For the study at large: Persistent cases took antithyroid drugs over 5 years and stayed TSH receptor antibody positive.

Trimming shortened V by 6 bases and J by 5 bases, and 13 bases separated the two germline ends. The CDR3 runs 13 residues. Germline CDR1 SEHNR, CDR2 FQNEAQ (reference sequence). Building of the TCR beta libraries involved iRepertoire HTBI primers and Arm-PCR of CDR3 regions. TCRdb analysed the multiplex PCR reads with MiXCR anew, one entry per CDR3 protein. The data contain around 460,000 distinct CDR3 sequences, 22% of them singletons. Time point denoted: persistent/refractory GD, antithyroid drugs over 5 years with positive TRAb. PBMC-extracted RNA yielded the TCR library. Graves' disease diagnosis relied on American Thyroid Association guidelines. This clonotype was counted many times. Its antigen is unidentified. Whole-study findings and limits: Rather than thyroid tissue, only peripheral blood underwent study. TRBV28, TRBJ1-2 and TRBJ2-5 were segments that persistent disease favored.

The source of this sequence is a female donor with Graves disease. This chain connects TRBV7-9 to TRBJ1-1, with a tentative D call TRBD1 (5 bases). The sequencing used peripheral blood mononuclear cells (PBMCs), collected when the disease was refractory, from a patient treated with antithyroid drugs. The CDR3 sequence: CASRPGLRTEAFF. CDR3 DNA: TGTGCCAGCAGACCGGGACTGCGGACTGAAGCTTTCTTT.